This T cell receptor (beta chain) originates from a study of blood T cell repertoires in COVID-19. Study context: Sites in the United States, Italy and Spain provided acute and convalescent COVID-19 samples. PBMCs, B-cell-depleted T cells, or T cells were the source of the cDNA or gDNA that made up the material.

In the authors' methods: Quantification of nucleated cells was approximated via reference gene primer amplification. Only in-frame clones appear in the TCRdb table, and some are missing; sequencing was by immunoSEQ multiplex PCR. V, J and clone size reflect that table, while D and trimming were determined from the DNA. This repertoire shows 250,000 to 300,000 clones, 70% to 90% found once; its top ten account for 0.65% to 0.95%. Germline loops: CDR1 SGHRS, CDR2 YFSETQ. Germline trimming cut 2 bases from V and 4 bases from J; bases unmatched to any gene: 4. This CDR3 has 15 residues. Sequencing was done on a sample of peripheral blood. The genes are TRBV5-1 and TRBJ2-3; 10 bases align to TRBD1. This sequence was found in a woman aged 25 to 39 with acute or convalescent COVID-19. The CDR3 DNA reads TGCGCCAGCAGCTTTGGGACAGGGGCTCCAGATACGCAGTATTTT. As protein: CASSFGTGAPDTQYF.